This T cell receptor beta chain came from a study of T cell responses to AZD1222 COVID-19 vaccine. CDR1 and CDR2 from the germline V gene are SGDLS and YYNGEE. This CDR3 region has 12 residues. Trimming removed 3 bases from V and 4 bases from J; junction bases left unmatched: 1. Here immunoSEQ multiplex PCR was the method, and the copy in TCRdb shows in-frame clones only, minus some. The sample includes 40,000 to 60,000 clones, 65% to 80% of them seen just once. This clonotype originated in an adult in good health. The source material was peripheral blood, sampled on day 0 of MenACWY control vaccination. J is TRBJ2-7 and V is TRBV9; 7 positions agree with TRBD2. The CDR3, as DNA: TGTGCCAGCAGCGCCGGGGGGTACGAGCAGTACTTC. The encoded protein is CASSAGGYEQYF.